The text below deals with one T cell receptor beta chain. Antigen specificity is unknown. Although they were nominally healthy when sampled, donors likely had unrecorded immune exposures. This record belongs to a study of cytomegalovirus exposure and HLA in healthy donors. Study observations and caveats: Relative to equally common others, HLA-associated TCR beta chains showed greater clonal expansion in a later analysis. There were three CMV-associated chains whose specificity for CMV antigens was confirmed in vitro.

Germline CDR1 is MNHEY and CDR2 is SVGAGI. The CDR3 is made up of 12 amino acids. V was cut by 8 bases and J by 0 bases, with 6 bases left in between. PCR used 60 Vbeta primers and 13 Jbeta primers. In the source study's methods: Later, an analysis found about 80 million unique TCR beta chains, and about 10 million of these were shared. Clones were read by immunoSEQ multiplex PCR, and TCRdb kept only the in-frame ones, dropping some. V, J and clone size reflect that table, while D and trimming were determined from the DNA. The data contain roughly 190,000 clones, 81% of them seen just once; the ten biggest clones take up roughly 3.1%.

Sequences were obtained from PBMCs. J is TRBJ2-3 and V is TRBV6-5; no clear D gene. The receptor's source is a man in his forties in good health and CMV-seropositive. Here the CDR3 DNA reads TGTGCCAGCCAGACTAGCACAGATACGCAGTATTTT. It yields the protein CASQTSTDTQYF.